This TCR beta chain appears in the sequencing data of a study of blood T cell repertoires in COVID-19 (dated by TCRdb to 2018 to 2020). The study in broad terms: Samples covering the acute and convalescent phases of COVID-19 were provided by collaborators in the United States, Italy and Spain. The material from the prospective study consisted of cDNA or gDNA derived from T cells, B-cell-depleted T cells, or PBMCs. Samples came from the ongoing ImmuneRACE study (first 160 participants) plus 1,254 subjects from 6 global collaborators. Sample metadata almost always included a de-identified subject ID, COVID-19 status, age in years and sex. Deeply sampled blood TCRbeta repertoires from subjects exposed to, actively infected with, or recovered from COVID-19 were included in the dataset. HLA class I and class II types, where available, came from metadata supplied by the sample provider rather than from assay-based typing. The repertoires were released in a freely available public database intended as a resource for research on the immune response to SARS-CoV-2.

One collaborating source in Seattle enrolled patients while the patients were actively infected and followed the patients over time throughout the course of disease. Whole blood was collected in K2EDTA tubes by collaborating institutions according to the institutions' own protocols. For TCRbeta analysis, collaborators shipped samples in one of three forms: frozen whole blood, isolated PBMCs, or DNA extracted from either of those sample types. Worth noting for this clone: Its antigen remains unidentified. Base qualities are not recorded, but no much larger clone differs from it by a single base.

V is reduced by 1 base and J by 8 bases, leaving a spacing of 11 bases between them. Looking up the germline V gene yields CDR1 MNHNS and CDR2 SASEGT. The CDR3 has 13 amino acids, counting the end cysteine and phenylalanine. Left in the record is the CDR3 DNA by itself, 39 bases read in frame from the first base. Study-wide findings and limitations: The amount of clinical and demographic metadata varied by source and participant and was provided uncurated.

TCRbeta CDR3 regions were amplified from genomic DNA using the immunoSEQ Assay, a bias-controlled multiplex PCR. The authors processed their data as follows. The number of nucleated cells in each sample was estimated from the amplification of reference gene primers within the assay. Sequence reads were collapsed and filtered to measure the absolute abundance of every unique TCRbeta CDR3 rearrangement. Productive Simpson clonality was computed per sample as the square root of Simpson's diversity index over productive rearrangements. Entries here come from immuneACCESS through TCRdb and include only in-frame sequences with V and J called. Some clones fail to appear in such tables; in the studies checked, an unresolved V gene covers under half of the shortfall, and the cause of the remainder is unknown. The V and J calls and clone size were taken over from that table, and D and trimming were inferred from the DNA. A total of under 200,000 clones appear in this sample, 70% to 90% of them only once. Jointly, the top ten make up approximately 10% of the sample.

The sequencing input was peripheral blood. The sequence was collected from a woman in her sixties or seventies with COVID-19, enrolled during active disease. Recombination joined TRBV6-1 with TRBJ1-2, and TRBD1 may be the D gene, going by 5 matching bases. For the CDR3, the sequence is CASSEVGREGYTF. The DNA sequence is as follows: TGTGCCAGCAGTGAAGTTGGCAGGGAAGGCTACACCTTC.